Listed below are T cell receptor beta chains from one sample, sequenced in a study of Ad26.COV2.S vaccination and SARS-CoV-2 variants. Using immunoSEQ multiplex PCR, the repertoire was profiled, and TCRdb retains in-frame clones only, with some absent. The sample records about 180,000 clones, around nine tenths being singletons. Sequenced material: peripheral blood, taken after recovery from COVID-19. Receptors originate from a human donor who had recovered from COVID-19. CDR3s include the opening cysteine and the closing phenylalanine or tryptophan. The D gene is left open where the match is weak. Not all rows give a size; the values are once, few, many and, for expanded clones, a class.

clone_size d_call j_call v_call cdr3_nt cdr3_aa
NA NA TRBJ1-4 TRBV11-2 TGTGCCAGCAGCTTAGACACTAATGAAAAACTGTTTTTT CASSLDTNEKLFF
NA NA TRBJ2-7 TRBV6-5 TGTGCCAGCAGATCGATAGGGGGGGGACCCTACGAGCAGTACTTC CASRSIGGGPYEQYF
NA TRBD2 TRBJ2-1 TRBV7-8 TGTGCCAGCAGTATTAGCGGGGGGGCAAGGTACGATGAGCAGTTCTTC CASSISGGARYDEQFF
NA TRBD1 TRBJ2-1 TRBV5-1 TGCGCCAGCAGTTCCACAGGGGGCACCTACAATGAGCAGTTCTTC CASSSTGGTYNEQFF
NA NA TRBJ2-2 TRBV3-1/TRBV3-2 TGTGCCAGCAGCCAGGCCGGGGCAGGGAGCACCGGGGAGCTGTTTTTT CASSQAGAGSTGELFF
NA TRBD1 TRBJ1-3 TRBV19 TGTGCCCAAAAGACAGGGGTCCACCGGGACACCATATATTTT CAQKTGVHRDTIYF
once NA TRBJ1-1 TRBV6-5 TGTGCCAGCAGTCCCGATTGGTCTACGGGCACTGAAGCTTTCTTT CASSPDWSTGTEAFF
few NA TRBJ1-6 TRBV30 TGTGCCTGGAGAGTGGCCGGGTATTATAATTCACCCCTCCACTTT CAWRVAGYYNSPLHF
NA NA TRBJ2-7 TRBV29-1 TGCAGCGCCCGAGGAACTTGGTACGAGCAGTACTTC CSARGTWYEQYF
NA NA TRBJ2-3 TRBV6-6 TGTGCCAGCAGTTACAGGACGGGCGGGGGCACAGATACGCAGTATTTT CASSYRTGGGTDTQYF
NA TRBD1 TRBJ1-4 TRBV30 TGTGCCTTCTCGGACAGGGGGCGTGAAAAACTGTTTTTT CAFSDRGREKLFF
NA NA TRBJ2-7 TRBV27 TGTGCCAGCAGTTTCTACGCCGGGGCATCGAACTCCTACGAGCAGTACTTC CASSFYAGASNSYEQYF
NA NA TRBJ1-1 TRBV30 TGTGCCTGGAGCGGGGACATGAACACTGAAGCTTTCTTT CAWSGDMNTEAFF
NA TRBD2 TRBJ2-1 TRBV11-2 TGTGCCAGCAGCCCCCGGTTCGGGAGGGACTACAATGAGCAGTTCTTC CASSPRFGRDYNEQFF
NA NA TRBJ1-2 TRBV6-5 TGTGCCAGCAGTTCGGTTAGCGGCTACACCTTC CASSSVSGYTF
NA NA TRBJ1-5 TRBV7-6 TGTGCCAGCAGCCCAGGGACGGCGAGACAGGATCAGCCCCAGCATTTT CASSPGTARQDQPQHF
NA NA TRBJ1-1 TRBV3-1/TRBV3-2 TGTGCCAGCAGCCAGGACTACCAAGCTTTCTTT CASSQDYQAFF